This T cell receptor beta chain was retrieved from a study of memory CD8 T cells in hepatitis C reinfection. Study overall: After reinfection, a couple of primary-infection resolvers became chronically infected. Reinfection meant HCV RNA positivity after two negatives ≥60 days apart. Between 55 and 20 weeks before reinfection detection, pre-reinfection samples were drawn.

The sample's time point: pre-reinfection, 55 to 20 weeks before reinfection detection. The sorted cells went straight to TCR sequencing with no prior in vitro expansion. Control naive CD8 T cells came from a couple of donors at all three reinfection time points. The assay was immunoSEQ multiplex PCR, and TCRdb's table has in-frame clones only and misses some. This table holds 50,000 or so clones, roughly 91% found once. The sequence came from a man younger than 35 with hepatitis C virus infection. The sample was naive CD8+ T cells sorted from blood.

The CDR3 DNA is TGTGCCATGGGGACAGACAATGAGCAGTTCTTC. Its protein product is CAMGTDNEQFF. This sequence joins TRBV2 and TRBJ2-1, with 7 bases fitting TRBD1. Germline CDR1 is SNHLY and CDR2 is FYNNEI. J gave up 5 bases and V 10 bases, and 2 bases lay outside the gene matches. The CDR3 is made up of 11 amino acids.